This TCR beta chain was observed in a study of blood T cells in healthy people across ages. Study results and caveats: Getting older went along with TCR beta diversity per million T cells dropping roughly linearly. From one million sequenced T cells, diversity estimates were lower bounds.

As to this clonotype: What it binds is unknown.

Primers used in a second PCR of about 6 to 11 cycles were a sample-barcoded 5' primer and a J-beta primer mix. Each CDR3 protein is one row after TCRdb ran MiXCR on the 5' RACE reads. The table records about 570,000 distinct CDR3 sequences, roughly 28% of them present only once. CDR1 is LGHNA, CDR2 YNFKEQ, per germline. This CDR3 is built from 17 residues. Deletions cut 3 bases from V and 0 bases from J, with 12 bases between. There were healthy Caucasian individuals from Russia, aged about 6 to 100, serving as donors. Sequenced sample: blood. The clonotype comes from a woman aged 65 to 85 in good health. The rearrangement joins TRBV4-2 to TRBJ2-6; a weak D match, TRBD1 (5 bases). Here the CDR3 reads CASSHLQGSSGANVLTF. CDR3 coding DNA: TGTGCCAGCAGCCATCTCCAGGGAAGCTCTGGGGCCAACGTCCTGACTTTC.